This T cell receptor beta chain is from a study of cytomegalovirus exposure and HLA in healthy donors. Study-wide results and limits: Later analysis placed DRB1 highest and HLA-C lowest in TCR association rates, which differed by HLA locus. Some TCR beta chains (roughly 150 of them) were listed as cytomegalovirus-associated.

This clone was observed a single time. Its target is unknown. Trimming removed 2 bases from V and 8 bases from J; junction bases left unmatched: 3. CDR3 length: 14 residues. Per the germline V gene, CDR1 is SGHRS and CDR2 is YFSETQ. Primers for the PCR totalled 60 Vbeta and 13 Jbeta. Generated by immunoSEQ multiplex PCR, the TCRdb table keeps only in-frame clones and is missing some. The table lists approximately 190,000 clones, over 70% of them singletons. The receptor's source is a woman aged 18-30 years in good health and CMV-seropositive. The sequenced sample was PBMCs. V is TRBV5-1 and J is TRBJ2-1; 11 positions match TRBD2. CDR3 nucleotides: TGCGCCAGCAGCTTTGTAGCGGGGGGGTATGAGCAGTTCTTC. Amino acids: CASSFVAGGYEQFF.